This TCR beta chain was recorded in a study of identical twins. Study findings and constraints: Conclusions were based on cross-sectional statistical analysis, without following the same donors.

TCRdb called the 5' RACE reads again in MiXCR, with one record for every CDR3 protein. Of around 670,000 distinct CDR3 sequences listed, around 5.7% are singletons. This clonotype was recorded at least ten times. Its cognate antigen is unknown. Sequencing input: naive T cells sorted from blood. The sequence was obtained from a man between 18 and 35 years old in good health.

The CDR3, as DNA: TGCAGTGCTAGAGATCCCTCCCACGGGGACCTTGAAGCTTTCTTT. Amino acid sequence: CSARDPSHGDLEAFF. The V gene is TRBV20-1, the J gene TRBJ1-1, with D possibly being TRBD1 (5 bases). The V gene lost 0 bases and the J gene lost 7 bases, with 18 bases spanning the gap. The CDR3 runs 15 residues. Germline V lookup: CDR1 DFQATT, CDR2 SNEGSKA (reference sequence).